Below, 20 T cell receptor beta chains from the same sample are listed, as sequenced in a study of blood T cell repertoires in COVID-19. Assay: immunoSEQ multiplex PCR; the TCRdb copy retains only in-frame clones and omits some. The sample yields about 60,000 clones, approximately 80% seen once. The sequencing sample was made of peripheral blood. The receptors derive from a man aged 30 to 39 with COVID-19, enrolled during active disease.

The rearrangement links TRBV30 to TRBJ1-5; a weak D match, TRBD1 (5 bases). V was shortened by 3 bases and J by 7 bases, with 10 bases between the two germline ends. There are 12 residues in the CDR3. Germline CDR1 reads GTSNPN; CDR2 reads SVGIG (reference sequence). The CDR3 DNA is TGTGCCTGGAGCCAGGGTGGACAGCCCCAGCATTTT. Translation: CAWSQGGQPQHF.

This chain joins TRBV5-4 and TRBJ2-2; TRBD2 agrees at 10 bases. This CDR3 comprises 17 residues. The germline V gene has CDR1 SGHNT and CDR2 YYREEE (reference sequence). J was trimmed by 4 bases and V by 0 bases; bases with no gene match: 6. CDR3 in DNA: TGTGCCAGCAGCTTGGGCTCACTAGCGGGACGCACCGGGGAGCTGTTTTTT. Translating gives CASSLGSLAGRTGELFF.

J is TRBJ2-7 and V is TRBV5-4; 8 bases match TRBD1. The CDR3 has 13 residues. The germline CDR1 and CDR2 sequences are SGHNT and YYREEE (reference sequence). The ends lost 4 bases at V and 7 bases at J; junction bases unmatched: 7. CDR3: CASSVTGAREQYF. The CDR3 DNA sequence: TGTGCCAGCAGCGTGACAGGGGCCAGGGAGCAGTACTTC.

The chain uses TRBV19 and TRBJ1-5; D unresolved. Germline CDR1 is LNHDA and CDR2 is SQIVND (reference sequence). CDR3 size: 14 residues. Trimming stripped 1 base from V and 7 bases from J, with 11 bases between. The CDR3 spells CASSIVGGRQPQHF. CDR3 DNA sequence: TGTGCCAGTAGTATAGTCGGAGGGAGACAGCCCCAGCATTTT.

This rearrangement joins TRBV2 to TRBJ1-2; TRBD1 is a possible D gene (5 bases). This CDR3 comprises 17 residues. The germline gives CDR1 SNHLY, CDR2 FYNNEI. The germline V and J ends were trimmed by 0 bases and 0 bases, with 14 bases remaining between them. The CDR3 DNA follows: TGTGCCAGCAGTGAAGCAAGGGGCGGGAAGGCTAACTATGGCTACACCTTC. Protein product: CASSEARGGKANYGYTF.

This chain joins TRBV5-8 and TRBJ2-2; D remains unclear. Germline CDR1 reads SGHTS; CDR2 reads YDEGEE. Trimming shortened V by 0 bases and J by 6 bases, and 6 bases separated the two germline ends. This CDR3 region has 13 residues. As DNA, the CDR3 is TGTGCCAGCAGCTTGGATTCGGCCGGGGAGCTGTTTTTT. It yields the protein CASSLDSAGELFF.

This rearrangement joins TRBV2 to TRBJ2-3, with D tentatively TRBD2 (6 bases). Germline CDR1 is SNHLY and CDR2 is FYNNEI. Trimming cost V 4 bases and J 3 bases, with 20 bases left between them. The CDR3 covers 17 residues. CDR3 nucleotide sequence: TGTGCCAGCAGTGCGGATAGGGCGGGGCCTGGGACAGATACGCAGTATTTT. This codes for CASSADRAGPGTDTQYF.

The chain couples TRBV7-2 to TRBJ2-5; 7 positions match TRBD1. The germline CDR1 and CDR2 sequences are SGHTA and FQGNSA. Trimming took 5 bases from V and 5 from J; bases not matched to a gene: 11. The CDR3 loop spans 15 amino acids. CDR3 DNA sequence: TGTGCCAGCAGCAACCTCAGGGGGAGTCGGGAGACCCAGTACTTC. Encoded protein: CASSNLRGSRETQYF.

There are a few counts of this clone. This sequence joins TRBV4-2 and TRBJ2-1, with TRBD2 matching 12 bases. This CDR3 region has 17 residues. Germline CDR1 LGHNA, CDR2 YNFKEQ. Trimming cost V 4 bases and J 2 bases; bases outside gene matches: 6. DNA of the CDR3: TGTGCCAGCAGCCCTTCGACTAGCGGGAGACCCTACAATGAGCAGTTCTTC. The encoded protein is CASSPSTSGRPYNEQFF.

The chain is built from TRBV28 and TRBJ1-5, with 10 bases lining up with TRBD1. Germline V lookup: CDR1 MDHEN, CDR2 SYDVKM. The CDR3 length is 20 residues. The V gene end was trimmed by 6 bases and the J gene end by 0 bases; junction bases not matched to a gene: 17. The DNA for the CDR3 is TGTGCCAGCAGAGTCGACCCGCCGGGACAGGGGAAGTATAGCAATCAGCCCCAGCATTTT. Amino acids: CASRVDPPGQGKYSNQPQHF.

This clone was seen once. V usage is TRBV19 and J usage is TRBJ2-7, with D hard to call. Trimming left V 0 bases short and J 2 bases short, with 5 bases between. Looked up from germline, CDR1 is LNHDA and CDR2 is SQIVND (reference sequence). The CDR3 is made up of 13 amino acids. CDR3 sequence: CASSIEGPYEQYF. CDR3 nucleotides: TGTGCCAGTAGTATAGAGGGCCCCTACGAGCAGTACTTC.

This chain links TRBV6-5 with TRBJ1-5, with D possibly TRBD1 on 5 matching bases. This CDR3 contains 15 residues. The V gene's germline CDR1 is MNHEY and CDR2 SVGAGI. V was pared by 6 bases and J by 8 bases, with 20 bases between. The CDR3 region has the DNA TGTGCCAGCAGCCAACACATAGGGGAGGTCAAGCCCCAGCATTTT. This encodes CASSQHIGEVKPQHF.

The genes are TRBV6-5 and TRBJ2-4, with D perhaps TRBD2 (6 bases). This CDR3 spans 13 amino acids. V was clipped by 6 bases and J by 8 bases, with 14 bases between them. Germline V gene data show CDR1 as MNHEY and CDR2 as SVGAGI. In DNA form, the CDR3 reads TGTGCCAGCAGGACGACTAGGGGCGACATTCAGTACTTC. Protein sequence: CASRTTRGDIQYF.

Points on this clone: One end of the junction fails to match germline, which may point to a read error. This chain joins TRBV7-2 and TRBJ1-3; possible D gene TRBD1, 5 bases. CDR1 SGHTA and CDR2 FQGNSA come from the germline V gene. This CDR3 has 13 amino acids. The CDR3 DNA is TGTGCCAGCAGCCGCGATAACGCGGGGGACCTCCAGTTT. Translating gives CASSRDNAGDLQF.

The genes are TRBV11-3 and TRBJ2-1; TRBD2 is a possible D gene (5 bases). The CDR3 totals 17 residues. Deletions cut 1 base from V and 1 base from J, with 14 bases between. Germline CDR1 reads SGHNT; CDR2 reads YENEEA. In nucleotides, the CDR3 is TGTGCCAGCAGCTTAGGGGTCGGGAAAGGTTCCTACAATGAGCAGTTCTTC. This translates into CASSLGVGKGSYNEQFF.

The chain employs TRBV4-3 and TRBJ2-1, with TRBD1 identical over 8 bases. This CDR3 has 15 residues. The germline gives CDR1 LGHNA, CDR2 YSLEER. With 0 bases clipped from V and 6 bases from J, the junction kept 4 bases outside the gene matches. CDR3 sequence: CASSQDARGRNEQFF. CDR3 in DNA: TGCGCCAGCAGCCAAGATGCCAGGGGGCGCAATGAGCAGTTCTTC.

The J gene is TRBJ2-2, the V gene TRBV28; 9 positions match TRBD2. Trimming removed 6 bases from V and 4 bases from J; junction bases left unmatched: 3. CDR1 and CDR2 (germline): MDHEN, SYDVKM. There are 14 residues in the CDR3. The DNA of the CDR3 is TGTGCCAGCAGCTTACTAGCGGGCACCGGGGAGCTGTTTTTT. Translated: CASSLLAGTGELFF. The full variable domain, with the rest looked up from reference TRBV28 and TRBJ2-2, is DVKVTQSSRYLVKRTGEKVFLECVQDMDHENMFWYRQDPGLGLRLIYFSYDVKMKEKGDIPEGYSVSREKKERFSLILESASTNQTSMYLCASSLLAGTGELFFGEGSRLTVL.

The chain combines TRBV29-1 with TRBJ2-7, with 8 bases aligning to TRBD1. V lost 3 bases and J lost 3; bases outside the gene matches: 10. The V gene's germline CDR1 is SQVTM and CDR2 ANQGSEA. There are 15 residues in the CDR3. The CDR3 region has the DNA TGCAGCGTTGAGTATCTCAGGGGGCGTGACTACGAGCAGTACTTC. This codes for CSVEYLRGRDYEQYF.

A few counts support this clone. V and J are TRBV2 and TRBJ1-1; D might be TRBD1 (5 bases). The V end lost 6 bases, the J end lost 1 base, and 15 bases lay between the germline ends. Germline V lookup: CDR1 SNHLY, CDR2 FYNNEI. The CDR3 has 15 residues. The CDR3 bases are TGTGCCAGCAGAGGCTGGGGGGGAGGGAACACTGAAGCTTTCTTT. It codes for CASRGWGGGNTEAFF.

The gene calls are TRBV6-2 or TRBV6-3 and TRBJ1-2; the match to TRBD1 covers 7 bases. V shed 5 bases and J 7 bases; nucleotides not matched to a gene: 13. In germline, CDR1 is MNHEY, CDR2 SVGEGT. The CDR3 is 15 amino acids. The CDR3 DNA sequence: TGTGCCAGCAGTCCGACCGTATACAGGGGCGGTGGCTACACCTTC. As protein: CASSPTVYRGGGYTF.